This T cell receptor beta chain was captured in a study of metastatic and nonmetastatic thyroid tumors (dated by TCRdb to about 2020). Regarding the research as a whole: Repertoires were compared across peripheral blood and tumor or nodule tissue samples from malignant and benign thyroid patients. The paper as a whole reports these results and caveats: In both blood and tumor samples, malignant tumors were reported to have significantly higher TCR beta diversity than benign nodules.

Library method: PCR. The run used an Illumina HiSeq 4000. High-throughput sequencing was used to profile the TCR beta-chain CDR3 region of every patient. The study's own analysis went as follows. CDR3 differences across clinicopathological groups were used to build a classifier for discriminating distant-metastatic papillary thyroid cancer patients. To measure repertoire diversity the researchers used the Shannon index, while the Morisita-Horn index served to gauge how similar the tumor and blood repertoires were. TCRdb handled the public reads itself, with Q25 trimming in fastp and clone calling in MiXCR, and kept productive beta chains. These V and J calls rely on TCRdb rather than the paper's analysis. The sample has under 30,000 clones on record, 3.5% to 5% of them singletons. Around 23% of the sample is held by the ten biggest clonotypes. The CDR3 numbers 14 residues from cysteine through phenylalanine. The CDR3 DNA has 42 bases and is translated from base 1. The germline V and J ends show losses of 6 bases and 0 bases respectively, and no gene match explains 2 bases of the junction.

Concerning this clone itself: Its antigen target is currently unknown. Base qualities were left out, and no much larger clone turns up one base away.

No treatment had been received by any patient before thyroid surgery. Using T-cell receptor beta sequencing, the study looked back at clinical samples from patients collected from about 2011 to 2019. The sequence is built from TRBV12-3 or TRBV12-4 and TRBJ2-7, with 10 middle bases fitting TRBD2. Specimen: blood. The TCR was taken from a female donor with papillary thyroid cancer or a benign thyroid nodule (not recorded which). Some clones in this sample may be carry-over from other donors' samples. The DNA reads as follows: TGTGCCAGCAGATGGACTAGCGGCTCCTACGAGCAGTACTTC. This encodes CASRWTSGSYEQYF.